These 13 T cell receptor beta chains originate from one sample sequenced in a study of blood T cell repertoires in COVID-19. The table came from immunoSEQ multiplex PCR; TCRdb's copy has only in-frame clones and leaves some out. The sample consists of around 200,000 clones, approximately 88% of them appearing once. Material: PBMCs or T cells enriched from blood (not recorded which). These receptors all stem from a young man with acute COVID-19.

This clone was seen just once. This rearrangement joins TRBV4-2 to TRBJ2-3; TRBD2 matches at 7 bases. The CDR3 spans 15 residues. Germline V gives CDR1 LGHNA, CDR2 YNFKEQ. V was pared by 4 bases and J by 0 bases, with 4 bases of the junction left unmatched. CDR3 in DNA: TGTGCCAGCAGCCGAACGACTAGCAGCACAGATACGCAGTATTTT. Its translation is CASSRTTSSTDTQYF.

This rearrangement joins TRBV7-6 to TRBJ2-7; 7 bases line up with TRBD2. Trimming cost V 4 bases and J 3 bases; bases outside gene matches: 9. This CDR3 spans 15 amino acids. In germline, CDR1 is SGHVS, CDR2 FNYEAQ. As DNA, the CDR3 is TGTGCCAGCAGCTCGTCCGGGGGGAGGTACTACGAGCAGTACTTC. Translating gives CASSSSGGRYYEQYF.

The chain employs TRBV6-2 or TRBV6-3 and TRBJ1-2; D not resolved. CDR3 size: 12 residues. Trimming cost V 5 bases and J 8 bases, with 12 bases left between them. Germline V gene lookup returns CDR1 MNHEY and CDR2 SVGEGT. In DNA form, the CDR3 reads TGTGCCAGCAGTCCCTTAGCCGGCGGCTACACCTTC. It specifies CASSPLAGGYTF.

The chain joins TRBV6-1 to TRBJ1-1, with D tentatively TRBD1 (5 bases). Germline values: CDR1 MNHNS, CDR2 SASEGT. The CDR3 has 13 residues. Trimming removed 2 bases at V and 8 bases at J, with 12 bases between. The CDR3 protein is CASSEQGFVEAFF. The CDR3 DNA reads TGTGCCAGCAGTGAACAGGGTTTTGTCGAAGCTTTCTTT.

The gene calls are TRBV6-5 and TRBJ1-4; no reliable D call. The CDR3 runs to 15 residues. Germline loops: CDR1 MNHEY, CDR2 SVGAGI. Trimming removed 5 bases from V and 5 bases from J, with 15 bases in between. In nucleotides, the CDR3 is TGTGCCAGCAGTCCCCGCGGGGTCAGAAATGAAAAACTGTTTTTT. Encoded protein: CASSPRGVRNEKLFF.

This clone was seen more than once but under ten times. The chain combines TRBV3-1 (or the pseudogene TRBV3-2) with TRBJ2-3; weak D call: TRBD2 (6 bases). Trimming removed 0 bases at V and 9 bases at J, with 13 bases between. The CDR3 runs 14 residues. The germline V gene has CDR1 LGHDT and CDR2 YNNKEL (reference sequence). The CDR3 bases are TGTGCCAGCAGCCAAGAAGTCGCTAGCGAGACGCAGTATTTT. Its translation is CASSQEVASETQYF.

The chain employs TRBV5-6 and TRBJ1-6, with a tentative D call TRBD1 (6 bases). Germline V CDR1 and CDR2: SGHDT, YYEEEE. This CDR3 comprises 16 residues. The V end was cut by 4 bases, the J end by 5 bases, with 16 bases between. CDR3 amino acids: CASSPDRGYHNSPLHF. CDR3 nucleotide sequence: TGTGCCAGCAGCCCGGACAGAGGGTATCATAATTCACCCCTCCACTTT.

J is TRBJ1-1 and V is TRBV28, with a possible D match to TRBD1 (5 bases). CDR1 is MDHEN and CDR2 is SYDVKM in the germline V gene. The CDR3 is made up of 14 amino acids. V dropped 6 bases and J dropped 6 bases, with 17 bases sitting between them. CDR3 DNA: TGTGCCAGCAGCTTAACAGGCGGGGGTCCTGAAGCTTTCTTT. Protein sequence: CASSLTGGGPEAFF.

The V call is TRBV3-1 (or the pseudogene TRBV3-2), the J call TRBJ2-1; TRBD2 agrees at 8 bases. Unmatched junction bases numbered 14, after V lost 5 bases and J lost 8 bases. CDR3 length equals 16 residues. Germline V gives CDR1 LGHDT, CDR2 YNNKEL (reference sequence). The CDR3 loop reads CASSGTLRLAFDEQFF. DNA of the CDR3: TGTGCCAGCAGCGGGACCCTGAGACTAGCGTTCGATGAGCAGTTCTTC.

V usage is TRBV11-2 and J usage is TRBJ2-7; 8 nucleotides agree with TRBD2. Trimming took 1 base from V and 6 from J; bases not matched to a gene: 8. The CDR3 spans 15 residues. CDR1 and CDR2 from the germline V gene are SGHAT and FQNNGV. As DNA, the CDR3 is TGTGCCAGCAGCTTAGCCCCGGGGGGGGCGATCGAGCAGTACTTC. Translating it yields CASSLAPGGAIEQYF.

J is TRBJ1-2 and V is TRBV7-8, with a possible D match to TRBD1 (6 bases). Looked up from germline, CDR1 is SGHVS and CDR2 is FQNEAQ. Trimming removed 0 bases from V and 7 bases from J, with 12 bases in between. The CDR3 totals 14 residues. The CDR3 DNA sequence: TGTGCCAGCAGCTTAGCGGGGGGGGCAAGTGGCTACACCTTC. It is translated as CASSLAGGASGYTF.

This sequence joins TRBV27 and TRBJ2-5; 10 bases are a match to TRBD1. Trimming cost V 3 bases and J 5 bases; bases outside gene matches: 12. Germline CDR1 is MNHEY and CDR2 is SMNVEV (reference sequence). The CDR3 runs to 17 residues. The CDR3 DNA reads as TGTGCCAGCAGTTTGTCGACAGGGGGCGAAGTGAGGGAGACCCAGTACTTC. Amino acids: CASSLSTGGEVRETQYF.

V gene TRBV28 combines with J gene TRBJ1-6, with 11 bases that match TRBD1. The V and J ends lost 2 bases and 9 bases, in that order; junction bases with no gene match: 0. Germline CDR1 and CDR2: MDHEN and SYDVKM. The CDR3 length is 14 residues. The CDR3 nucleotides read TGTGCCAGCAGTTTAGGGACAGGGGGTTCACCCCTCCACTTT. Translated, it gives CASSLGTGGSPLHF.